Each of the 29 T cell receptor beta chains below was sequenced from the same sample in a study of lymphopenia after photon versus proton radiotherapy. The table came from immunoSEQ multiplex PCR; TCRdb's copy has only in-frame clones and leaves some out. Of over 25,000 clones in the sample, approximately 87% were seen once. This specimen consisted of peripheral blood, obtained from a patient treated with proton-based radiotherapy. The receptors shown here come from a woman in her 70s with pancreatic cancer.

This chain uses TRBV6-1 with TRBJ2-7; D unclear. The CDR3 spans 13 residues. Trimming removed 6 bases from V and 7 bases from J, with 16 bases in between. Looked up from germline, CDR1 is MNHNS and CDR2 is SASEGT. The CDR3 DNA sequence: TGTGCCAGCAGCACCGAGAAAAAGAGGGAGCAGTACTTC. It yields the protein CASSTEKKREQYF.

CDR3: CASSWGASGANVLTF. The CDR3 nucleotides are TGTGCCAGCAGCTGGGGGGCTTCCGGGGCCAACGTCCTGACTTTC. The V gene is TRBV7-8, the J gene TRBJ2-6; either TRBD1 or TRBD2 may fit D (6 bases each). Germline-derived CDR1 and CDR2 are SGHVS and FQNEAQ. Deletions cut 4 bases from V and 4 bases from J, with 11 bases between. The CDR3 length is 15 residues.

In this sample, this clone turned up once. The V and J genes are TRBV15 and TRBJ2-3; D gene ambiguous. V lost 4 bases to trimming and J lost 2 bases, with 10 bases between them. The CDR3 extends over 14 amino acids. CDR1 LNHNV and CDR2 YYDKDF come from the germline V gene (reference sequence). CDR3 sequence reads: CATSNVLHTDTQYF. For the CDR3, the DNA is TGTGCCACCAGCAATGTGTTACACACAGATACGCAGTATTTT.

The sample holds a few counts of this clone. The chain couples TRBV5-4 to TRBJ2-1; TRBD2 aligns across 8 bases. This CDR3 is 15 amino acids long. CDR1 SGHNT and CDR2 YYREEE come from the germline V gene (reference sequence). V lost 2 bases, J lost 7 bases, and 8 bases stayed unmatched. CDR3 loop: CASSLAGVNTNEQFF. In DNA, the CDR3 is TGTGCCAGCAGCTTAGCGGGAGTAAATACGAATGAGCAGTTCTTC. Full variable domain (outside the CDR3, taken from reference TRBV5-4 and TRBJ2-1): ETGVTQSPTHLIKTRGQQVTLRCSSQSGHNTVSWYQQALGQGPQFIFQYYREEENGRGNFPPRFSGLQFPNYSSELNVNALELDDSALYLCASSLAGVNTNEQFFGPGTRLTVL.

This chain links TRBV28 with TRBJ2-1, with 11 bases aligning to TRBD2. This CDR3 spans 19 amino acids. Germline V gene lookup returns CDR1 MDHEN and CDR2 SYDVKM. J was trimmed by 4 bases and V by 7 bases; bases with no gene match: 18. The CDR3 reads CASTARDFLAGGIYNEQFF. The CDR3 coding sequence is TGTGCCAGCACCGCCCGGGACTTTTTAGCGGGAGGGATATACAATGAGCAGTTCTTC.

This chain links TRBV10-3 with TRBJ2-2; 12 bases fit TRBD2. The germline CDR1 and CDR2 sequences are ENHRY and SYGVKD. The CDR3 is 17 residues long. J gave up 5 bases and V 10 bases, and 14 bases lay outside the gene matches. As DNA, the CDR3 is TGTGCCACCGGGGGGGCTAGCGGGAGGGCCGGAACCGGGGAGCTGTTTTTT. It specifies CATGGASGRAGTGELFF.

The chain carries TRBV18 and TRBJ2-7, with TRBD1 matching over 11 bases. J was trimmed by 0 bases and V by 2 bases; bases with no gene match: 3. The CDR3 is made up of 16 amino acids. Germline assignment: CDR1 KGHSH and CDR2 LQKENI. CDR3 sequence (DNA): TGTGCCAGCTCACCAAGGGGACAGGGGGTCTCCTACGAGCAGTACTTC. Amino acids: CASSPRGQGVSYEQYF.

The chain has TRBV19 and TRBJ2-5; the D is unclear. V was pared by 3 bases and J by 1 base, with 15 bases between. Germline V gene sequence: CDR1 LNHDA, CDR2 SQIVND (reference sequence). The CDR3 loop spans 16 amino acids. CDR3: CASSIVGSRLQETQYF. The CDR3 bases are TGTGCCAGTAGTATTGTCGGCTCGAGGCTCCAAGAGACCCAGTACTTC. Full variable domain (missing parts from reference TRBV19 and TRBJ2-5): DGGITQSPKYLFRKEGQNVTLSCEQNLNHDAMYWYRQDPGQGLRLIYYSQIVNDFQKGDIAEGYSVSREKKESFPLTVTSAQKNPTAFYLCASSIVGSRLQETQYFGPGTRLLVL.

The V gene is TRBV18, the J gene TRBJ2-2; possible D gene TRBD1, 7 bases. Germline CDR1 reads KGHSH; CDR2 reads LQKENI. This CDR3 comprises 15 residues. The ends were cut back, 6 bases at V and 0 bases at J, with 11 bases in the middle. CDR3 amino acids: CASSAGQSNTGELFF. Here the CDR3 DNA reads TGTGCCAGCTCGGCGGGACAGTCGAACACCGGGGAGCTGTTTTTT.

The chain joins TRBV5-1 to TRBJ2-3, with TRBD2 identical over 13 bases. The J segment lost 4 bases and the V segment lost 4 bases, leaving 9 bases of the junction unmatched. This CDR3 contains 17 residues. Germline CDR1 and CDR2: SGHRS and YFSETQ. This CDR3 reads CASSLWTSGSIADTQYF. The CDR3 DNA is TGCGCCAGCAGCCTCTGGACTAGCGGGAGTATAGCAGATACGCAGTATTTT.

This chain connects TRBV11-3 to TRBJ2-3; D not certain. Germline CDR1 SGHNT, CDR2 YENEEA. There are 15 residues in the CDR3. V lost 4 bases, J lost 0 bases, and 11 bases lay in between. CDR3 region: CASSSRYDSTDTQYF. The CDR3 DNA reads as TGTGCCAGCAGCTCACGATACGATAGCACAGATACGCAGTATTTT.

J is TRBJ2-1 and V is TRBV27; possibly TRBD1 or TRBD2 for D (6 bases each). CDR3 length equals 14 residues. Per the germline V gene, CDR1 is MNHEY and CDR2 is SMNVEV (reference sequence). The ends were cut back, 8 bases at V and 8 bases at J, with 19 bases in the middle. CDR3 nucleotide sequence: TGTGCCAGCTCCAGTCTTCGGGGGCCGCATGAGCAGTTCTTC. Protein sequence: CASSSLRGPHEQFF.

CDR3 amino acids: CASRSGTGYNEQFF. The CDR3 DNA is TGTGCCAGCAGGTCCGGGACTGGGTACAATGAGCAGTTCTTC. V usage is TRBV6-5 and J usage is TRBJ2-1; D is possibly TRBD2 (6 bases). Germline V gives CDR1 MNHEY, CDR2 SVGAGI. The germline V and J ends were trimmed by 6 bases and 4 bases, with 13 bases remaining between them. The length of the CDR3 is 14 residues.

This chain joins TRBV19 and TRBJ1-5, with D unclear. This CDR3 has 14 amino acids. V was pared by 2 bases and J by 3 bases, with 8 bases between. From germline, CDR1 is LNHDA and CDR2 SQIVND (reference sequence). The CDR3 region has the DNA TGTGCCAGTAGTATAAACGACCTCAATCAGCCCCAGCATTTT. Its protein product is CASSINDLNQPQHF.

V and J are TRBV5-1 and TRBJ2-7, with a tentative D call TRBD1 (7 bases). V was cut by 4 bases and J by 2 bases, with 16 bases left in between. CDR1 SGHRS and CDR2 YFSETQ come from the germline V gene. This CDR3 region has 15 residues. CDR3 sequence reads: CASSPAGQQTYEQYF. The CDR3 coding sequence is TGCGCCAGCAGCCCCGCGGGACAGCAGACCTACGAGCAGTACTTC.

This chain connects TRBV28 to TRBJ1-1; the match to TRBD1 covers 8 bases. The CDR3 covers 13 residues. The ends lost 7 bases at V and 6 bases at J; junction bases unmatched: 7. The germline V gene has CDR1 MDHEN and CDR2 SYDVKM. The CDR3 reads CASTLPGGAEAFF. Written as DNA, the CDR3 is TGTGCCAGCACCCTACCAGGGGGCGCTGAAGCTTTCTTT.

J is TRBJ1-5 and V is TRBV27; D possibly corresponds to TRBD1 (5 bases). CDR3 length: 14 amino acids. Germline V gene lookup returns CDR1 MNHEY and CDR2 SMNVEV (reference sequence). Trimming removed 1 base at V and 7 bases at J, with 11 bases between. The CDR3 is CASSLWGRGQPQHF. CDR3 in DNA: TGTGCCAGCAGTTTATGGGGTCGGGGGCAGCCCCAGCATTTT.

This chain links TRBV6-1 with TRBJ1-4; 7 bases match TRBD1. CDR3 length: 16 residues. Germline V lookup: CDR1 MNHNS, CDR2 SASEGT. With 1 base clipped from V and 7 bases from J, the junction kept 9 bases outside the gene matches. This CDR3 reads CASSEVVGGVAEKLFF. CDR3 sequence (DNA): TGTGCCAGCAGTGAAGTGGTAGGGGGCGTAGCTGAAAAACTGTTTTTT.

This clone was seen a handful of times. The chain recombines TRBV5-6 with TRBJ2-7; D gene unclear. Trimming pared 4 bases from V and 3 bases from J, leaving 14 bases between. Germline V CDR1 and CDR2: SGHDT, YYEEEE. This CDR3 is 14 amino acids long. CDR3 loop: CASSPLDTFYEQYF. The CDR3 DNA sequence: TGTGCCAGCAGCCCTTTAGACACGTTCTACGAGCAGTACTTC.

This clone was seen a single time. The V gene is TRBV7-9, the J gene TRBJ1-3, with D possibly being TRBD1 (5 bases). Trimming removed 1 base from V and 3 bases from J, with 13 bases in between. This CDR3 spans 16 amino acids. From germline, CDR1 is SEHNR and CDR2 FQNEAQ (reference sequence). The CDR3 nucleotides read TGTGCCAGCAGCTTAGGCTCCAGGGTTAATGGAAACACCATATATTTT. Translating gives CASSLGSRVNGNTIYF.

V and J are TRBV19 and TRBJ2-2, with D possibly called TRBD1 or TRBD2 (6 bases each). Germline V CDR1 and CDR2: LNHDA, SQIVND (reference sequence). The CDR3 runs 19 residues. The V and J ends lost 4 bases and 0 bases respectively, with 21 bases between them. This CDR3 reads CASSTRGQLSGANTGELFF. CDR3 in DNA: TGTGCCAGTAGTACCCGAGGACAGCTTAGCGGAGCGAACACCGGGGAGCTGTTTTTT.

The rearrangement uses TRBV7-9 and TRBJ2-5; possible D gene TRBD2, 6 bases. The CDR3 contains 15 residues. Germline V gene lookup returns CDR1 SEHNR and CDR2 FQNEAQ (reference sequence). Trimming took off 1 base at V and 4 bases at J, with 13 bases between the two ends. The CDR3 protein is CASSLEGGEGETQYF. CDR3 nucleotides: TGTGCCAGCAGCTTAGAAGGAGGGGAAGGAGAGACCCAGTACTTC. Together with reference TRBV7-9 and TRBJ2-5, the CDR3 gives the full variable domain: DTGVSQNPRHKITKRGQNVTFRCDPISEHNRLYWYRQTLGQGPEFLTYFQNEAQLEKSRLLSDRFSAERPKGSFSTLEIQRTEQGDSAMYLCASSLEGGEGETQYFGPGTRLLVL.

The chain carries TRBV28 and TRBJ1-1; tentatively, D is TRBD1 (5 bases). This CDR3 contains 15 residues. Trimming pared 2 bases from V and 2 bases from J, leaving 12 bases between. CDR1 MDHEN and CDR2 SYDVKM come from the germline V gene. CDR3 region: CASSLRRGVNTEAFF. The DNA for the CDR3 is TGTGCCAGCAGTTTACGGAGGGGAGTTAACACTGAAGCTTTCTTT.

V is TRBV28 and J is TRBJ1-3, with a possible D match to TRBD1 (5 bases). The CDR3 consists of 15 residues. V was cut by 2 bases and J by 4 bases, with 12 bases left in between. In germline, CDR1 is MDHEN, CDR2 SYDVKM. Written as DNA, the CDR3 is TGTGCCAGCAGTTTAACGGGGGGTGAAGGAAACACCATATATTTT. This encodes CASSLTGGEGNTIYF.

The genes are TRBV4-2 and TRBJ2-1; D is perhaps TRBD1 or TRBD2 (5 bases each). The V gene's germline CDR1 is LGHNA and CDR2 YNFKEQ. Trimming took 3 bases from V and 4 from J, leaving 16 bases between them. The CDR3 consists of 16 residues. DNA for the CDR3: TGTGCCAGCAGCCAGAACGGAGAGGGGATATACAATGAGCAGTTCTTC. Protein product: CASSQNGEGIYNEQFF.

This clone was observed a few times. The gene calls are TRBV25-1 and TRBJ1-2; no definite D call. V dropped 2 bases and J dropped 8 bases, with 12 bases sitting between them. The CDR3 has 13 amino acids. Germline CDR1 reads MGHDK; CDR2 reads SYGVNS. The CDR3, as DNA: TGTGCCAGCAGTGAAACACACCAAGGGGGCTACACCTTC. Translation gives CASSETHQGGYTF.

The chain joins TRBV7-2 to TRBJ1-4; D uncertain. Trimming removed 3 bases from V and 8 bases from J, with 13 bases in between. CDR3 length: 14 amino acids. Per germline, CDR1 SGHTA and CDR2 FQGNSA. CDR3 residues: CASSFGPGSEKLFF. The DNA for the CDR3 is TGTGCCAGCAGCTTCGGACCGGGGAGCGAAAAACTGTTTTTT.

A word on this clone: One end of the junction is discordant with germline, which a read error may explain. The V call is TRBV6-5, the J call TRBJ1-1, with a tentative D call TRBD1 (6 bases). In germline, CDR1 is MNHEY, CDR2 SVGAGI. CDR3 length: 13 residues. The chain's CDR3 is CVSSRTVNTEAFF. The DNA of the CDR3 is TGTGTCAGCAGTAGGACAGTGAACACTGAAGCTTTCTTT.

This clone was seen only a few times. The CDR3 coding sequence is TGTGCCACACTCGGGACAGCTAACTATGGCTACACCTTC. It is translated as CATLGTANYGYTF. The chain recombines TRBV6-5 with TRBJ1-2; 7 nucleotides line up with TRBD1. The CDR3 runs 13 residues. J lost 0 bases, V lost 10 bases, and 5 bases had no gene match. Germline loops: CDR1 MNHEY, CDR2 SVGAGI.